This TCR beta chain originates from a study of T-cell reconstitution after alpha-beta-depleted transplantation in children. From germline, CDR1 is SGHTA and CDR2 FQGNSA. With 5 bases removed from V and 2 bases from J, the gap between germline ends came to 10 bases. CDR3 length: 14 residues. Preparation of the TCRbeta library involved a method that used unique molecular identifiers. TCRdb ran MiXCR on the PCR reads and lists one entry per CDR3 protein. The repertoire has approximately 420,000 distinct CDR3 sequences, 9.5% to 13% of them found once; the top ten carry nearly 5.5%. This clonotype showed up many times.

This sequence joins TRBV7-2 and TRBJ1-5, with D perhaps matching TRBD1 (6 bases). The sequence was collected from a human donor who donated a stem cell graft to a child with acute myeloid leukemia. The specimen was PBMCs from the stem cell graft donor, collected from the stem cell graft. CDR3 DNA sequence: TGTGCCAGCAGCCACCCAGGGGGCAATCAGCCCCAGCATTTT. This gives the protein CASSHPGGNQPQHF.